What follows are 32 T cell receptor beta chains derived from one specimen sequenced in a study of blood T cell repertoires in COVID-19. TCRdb's table, derived via immunoSEQ multiplex PCR, lists solely in-frame clones and lacks some. The sample yields fewer than 150,000 clones, about four fifths seen once. Sequencing used peripheral blood. Receptors originate from a woman in her 40s with acute or convalescent COVID-19.

This chain uses TRBV30 with TRBJ2-1; tentative D call: TRBD2 (6 bases). CDR1 and CDR2 from the germline V gene are GTSNPN and SVGIG (reference sequence). The CDR3 is made up of 14 amino acids. Trimming stripped 1 base from V and 5 bases from J, with 12 bases between. CDR3 sequence reads: CAWSGGMGHNEQFF. The CDR3 bases are TGTGCCTGGAGTGGCGGGATGGGGCACAATGAGCAGTTCTTC.

The chain has TRBV6-5 and TRBJ1-4; perhaps TRBD1 as D (6 bases). The V end lost 6 bases, the J end lost 4 bases, and 15 bases lay between the germline ends. CDR1 is MNHEY and CDR2 is SVGAGI in the germline V gene. The CDR3 extends over 15 amino acids. CDR3 bases: TGTGCCAGCAGGGCACGACAGGCTTATAATGAAAAACTGTTTTTT. It encodes CASRARQAYNEKLFF.

CDR3 coding DNA: TGCAGTGCTAGTGGGCGGATGAACACTGAAGCTTTCTTT. It encodes CSASGRMNTEAFF. J is TRBJ1-1 and V is TRBV20-1; D gene ambiguous. This CDR3 region has 13 residues. Germline-derived CDR1 and CDR2 are DFQATT and SNEGSKA (reference sequence). V lost 3 bases, J lost 0 bases, and 8 bases lay in between.

The chain employs TRBV9 and TRBJ2-7, with D possibly being TRBD2 (6 bases). Germline V gene lookup returns CDR1 SGDLS and CDR2 YYNGEE. With 0 bases removed from V and 3 bases from J, the gap between germline ends came to 10 bases. The CDR3 covers 14 residues. For the CDR3, the DNA is TGTGCCAGCAGCGTAGTCCCGGGGGACTACGAGCAGTACTTC. Translating it yields CASSVVPGDYEQYF.

The chain employs TRBV29-1 and TRBJ1-1; possibly TRBD1 for D (5 bases). Trimming shortened V by 1 base and J by 8 bases, and 8 bases separated the two germline ends. There are 11 residues in the CDR3. Germline-derived CDR1 and CDR2 are SQVTM and ANQGSEA. This CDR3 reads CSVEVGAEAFF. The CDR3 DNA reads TGCAGCGTTGAAGTAGGGGCGGAAGCTTTCTTT.

This clone was found once. The V and J genes are TRBV7-2 and TRBJ2-1; 10 nucleotides agree with TRBD2. Germline assignment: CDR1 SGHTA and CDR2 FQGNSA. CDR3 length equals 15 residues. Unmatched junction bases numbered 1, after V lost 5 bases and J lost 0 bases. CDR3 loop: CASSGLAASYNEQFF. The CDR3 DNA follows: TGTGCCAGCAGCGGACTAGCGGCCTCCTACAATGAGCAGTTCTTC.

The chain combines TRBV19 with TRBJ1-3; D call uncertain. The V end was cut by 6 bases, the J end by 2 bases, with 14 bases between. The CDR3 length is 15 residues. Germline-derived CDR1 and CDR2 are LNHDA and SQIVND (reference sequence). CDR3 residues: CASSPNRVPGNTIYF. CDR3 sequence (DNA): TGTGCCAGTAGCCCAAACAGAGTTCCTGGAAACACCATATATTTT.

The V gene is TRBV5-1, the J gene TRBJ2-1, with 10 bases aligning to TRBD2. The CDR3 covers 19 residues. The V segment lost 0 bases and the J segment 1 base; nucleotides outside the gene matches: 10. Germline-derived CDR1 and CDR2 are SGHRS and YFSETQ. The CDR3 here is CASSLEPAGGPLSYNEQFF. In nucleotides, the CDR3 is TGCGCCAGCAGCTTGGAACCAGCGGGGGGGCCCTTATCCTACAATGAGCAGTTCTTC.

This clone was seen a single time. This chain uses TRBV4-1 with TRBJ2-4; maybe TRBD1 (6 bases). V gave up 3 bases and J gave up 2 bases, with 17 bases separating them. CDR1 is MGHRA, CDR2 YSYEKL, per germline. The CDR3 length is 17 residues. The CDR3 nucleotides are TGCGCCAGCAGCCAGGACTCCTCAGGGGCGACCAAAAACATTCAGTACTTC. This encodes CASSQDSSGATKNIQYF.

This sequence joins TRBV6-5 and TRBJ1-5, with TRBD1 matching over 9 bases. The CDR3 is 15 amino acids. Germline CDR1 MNHEY, CDR2 SVGAGI. J gave up 2 bases and V 6 bases, and 5 bases lay outside the gene matches. CDR3 residues: CASRDGTGRNQPQHF. Written as DNA, the CDR3 is TGTGCCAGCAGAGATGGGACAGGGCGCAATCAGCCCCAGCATTTT.

The chain uses TRBV5-5 and TRBJ2-7; 9 bases match TRBD1. Germline CDR1 SGHKS, CDR2 YYEKEE (reference sequence). This CDR3 comprises 13 residues. V lost 4 bases, J lost 3 bases, and 2 bases stayed unmatched. DNA of the CDR3: TGTGCCAGCAGCCTGGACAGGGGCTACGAGCAGTACTTC. Translating it yields CASSLDRGYEQYF.

V usage is TRBV5-1 and J usage is TRBJ2-7; D is ambiguous. Germline CDR1 SGHRS, CDR2 YFSETQ. Trimming pared 0 bases from V and 0 bases from J, leaving 7 bases between. This CDR3 is built from 14 residues. Written as DNA, the CDR3 is TGCGCCAGCAGCTTGGTTGGCAGCTCCTACGAGCAGTACTTC. Amino acid sequence: CASSLVGSSYEQYF.

This clone was seen a handful of times. This chain links TRBV18 with TRBJ1-2; 11 nucleotides align to TRBD1. J gave up 3 bases and V 4 bases, and 1 base lay outside the gene matches. There are 14 residues in the CDR3. Germline lookup yields CDR1 KGHSH and CDR2 LQKENI. The CDR3 coding sequence is TGTGCCAGCTCACGGGACAGGGGGGACTATGGCTACACCTTC. Its protein product is CASSRDRGDYGYTF.

This chain joins TRBV5-6 and TRBJ1-1; D gene ambiguous. The CDR3 spans 14 residues. V lost 4 bases and J 2 bases, leaving 12 bases between the germline ends. Per the germline V gene, CDR1 is SGHDT and CDR2 is YYEEEE. CDR3 residues: CASSRRGRNTEAFF. CDR3 bases: TGTGCCAGCAGCAGAAGAGGGAGAAACACTGAAGCTTTCTTT.

This clone was counted once. The chain joins TRBV10-1 to TRBJ2-1; D is possibly TRBD2 (6 bases). This CDR3 has 15 residues. The V and J ends lost 0 bases and 3 bases respectively, with 9 bases between them. The V gene's germline CDR1 is WNHNN and CDR2 SYGVQD (reference sequence). The CDR3 DNA reads as TGCGCCAGCAGTGAGTCGGGGGGTTACTACAATGAGCAGTTCTTC. This sequence encodes CASSESGGYYNEQFF.

J is TRBJ1-5 and V is TRBV7-2, with D maybe TRBD1 (5 bases). The CDR3 has 15 residues. V gave up 5 bases and J gave up 7 bases, with 18 bases separating them. In germline, CDR1 is SGHTA, CDR2 FQGNSA. CDR3 in amino acids: CASSPGGRVSQPQHF. The CDR3 DNA reads as TGTGCCAGCAGCCCCGGGGGGAGGGTGAGCCAGCCCCAGCATTTT.

The J gene is TRBJ2-2, the V gene TRBV18, with 8 positions matching TRBD2. After removal of 0 bases from V and 3 bases from J, the junction contained 3 bases not matched to a gene. Germline CDR1 reads KGHSH; CDR2 reads LQKENI. The CDR3 extends over 16 amino acids. The CDR3 loop is CASSPPRGGDTGELFF. The CDR3 coding sequence is TGTGCCAGCTCACCACCCCGGGGGGGTGACACCGGGGAGCTGTTTTTT.

The rearrangement uses TRBV30 and TRBJ1-1, with 7 bases identical to TRBD1. Germline CDR1 is GTSNPN and CDR2 is SVGIG (reference sequence). V trimming: 2 bases; J trimming: 3 bases; junction bases outside the gene matches: 6. The CDR3 length is 14 residues. CDR3 sequence: CAWSPGTAYTEAFF. The CDR3 DNA is TGTGCCTGGAGTCCCGGGACAGCCTACACTGAAGCTTTCTTT.

V gene TRBV5-1 combines with J gene TRBJ2-1, with TRBD2 matching 9 bases. The CDR3 covers 17 residues. Trimming cost V 0 bases and J 4 bases; bases outside gene matches: 8. Germline V gives CDR1 SGHRS, CDR2 YFSETQ. The CDR3 reads CASSLGTLAGPYNEQFF. For the CDR3, the DNA is TGCGCCAGCAGCTTGGGGACTCTAGCGGGGCCATACAATGAGCAGTTCTTC. Supplemented by reference TRBV5-1 and TRBJ2-1, the full variable domain reads KAGVTQTPRYLIKTRGQQVTLSCSPISGHRSVSWYQQTPGQGLQFLFEYFSETQRNKGNFPGRFSGRQFSNSRSEMNVSTLELGDSALYLCASSLGTLAGPYNEQFFGPGTRLTVL.

The chain is built from TRBV19 and TRBJ1-2, with 9 positions matching TRBD1. V lost 4 bases to trimming and J lost 8 bases; unmatched junction nucleotides: 5. This CDR3 is 13 amino acids long. Germline CDR1 LNHDA, CDR2 SQIVND (reference sequence). DNA of the CDR3: TGTGCCAGTAGTACAAGACAGGGGGAGGGCTACACCTTC. This sequence encodes CASSTRQGEGYTF.

The chain links TRBV6-6 to TRBJ2-7; possibly TRBD1 for D (5 bases). V dropped 6 bases and J dropped 5 bases, with 11 bases sitting between them. The CDR3 has 12 residues. Germline CDR1 is MNHNY and CDR2 is SVGAGI (reference sequence). The CDR3 nucleotides read TGTGCCAGCAGCCCCGTAGGGGACGAGCAGTACTTC. Amino acids: CASSPVGDEQYF.

The V call is TRBV2, the J call TRBJ2-5, with TRBD1 matching over 7 bases. Germline-derived CDR1 and CDR2 are SNHLY and FYNNEI. Trimming took 2 bases from V and 7 from J; bases not matched to a gene: 4. This CDR3 region has 13 residues. The CDR3 reads CASSEWDSLTQYF. CDR3 DNA sequence: TGTGCCAGCAGTGAATGGGACAGCCTGACCCAGTACTTC.

The V and J genes are TRBV2 and TRBJ2-7; D unclear. Trimming removed 7 bases from V and 0 bases from J, with 13 bases in between. The CDR3 length is 14 residues. In germline, CDR1 is SNHLY, CDR2 FYNNEI. The DNA for the CDR3 is TGTGCCAGCATCCCGAGACACCCCTCCTACGAGCAGTACTTC. Its protein is CASIPRHPSYEQYF.

The chain links TRBV5-6 to TRBJ2-7, with D maybe TRBD2 (5 bases). The CDR3 runs 15 residues. Trimming cost V 4 bases and J 3 bases, with 17 bases left between them. Per the germline V gene, CDR1 is SGHDT and CDR2 is YYEEEE. CDR3: CASSRGSIMGYEQYF. The CDR3 DNA sequence: TGTGCCAGCAGCCGAGGGTCTATTATGGGCTACGAGCAGTACTTC.

The gene calls are TRBV30 and TRBJ1-1; possible D gene TRBD1, 6 bases. The germline CDR1 and CDR2 sequences are GTSNPN and SVGIG (reference sequence). CDR3 length: 12 amino acids. V lost 5 bases and J 5 bases, leaving 12 bases between the germline ends. As DNA, the CDR3 is TGTGCCTGGTCGGACAGAGCTACTGAAGCTTTCTTT. Residues: CAWSDRATEAFF.

This sequence joins TRBV7-2 and TRBJ1-1; D is ambiguous. V was trimmed by 3 bases and J by 1 base, leaving 9 bases between them. The germline CDR1 and CDR2 sequences are SGHTA and FQGNSA. The CDR3 has 14 amino acids. The DNA of the CDR3 is TGTGCCAGCAGCTTTCCTCCGGGGAACACTGAAGCTTTCTTT. Translating gives CASSFPPGNTEAFF.

The chain joins TRBV3-1 (or the pseudogene TRBV3-2) to TRBJ1-2, with D uncertain. The CDR3 sequence is 14 residues long. Between the trimmed V and J ends, which lost 4 bases and 0 bases, there was a span of 9 bases. Looked up from germline, CDR1 is LGHDT and CDR2 is YNNKEL (reference sequence). CDR3 sequence reads: CASSRNGANYGYTF. DNA for the CDR3: TGTGCCAGCAGCCGGAACGGAGCTAACTATGGCTACACCTTC.

Only a few counts were recorded for this clone. The V call is TRBV5-1, the J call TRBJ1-5; D may be TRBD1 (5 bases). This CDR3 comprises 15 residues. V lost 6 bases to trimming and J lost 6 bases, with 19 bases between them. The germline gives CDR1 SGHRS, CDR2 YFSETQ. In nucleotides, the CDR3 is TGCGCCAGCATTGGCAGACAGTGGCTCAGTCAGCCCCAGCATTTT. This translates into CASIGRQWLSQPQHF.

V gene TRBV7-9 combines with J gene TRBJ2-1, with 8 nucleotides matching TRBD2. V was clipped by 8 bases and J by 6 bases; unmatched bases: 6. The germline CDR1 and CDR2 sequences are SEHNR and FQNEAQ (reference sequence). The CDR3 has 13 residues. This chain's CDR3 is CASLTGGRNEQFF. The CDR3 DNA follows: TGTGCCAGCTTAACGGGGGGGCGCAATGAGCAGTTCTTC. Full variable domain (missing parts from reference TRBV7-9 and TRBJ2-1): DTGVSQNPRHKITKRGQNVTFRCDPISEHNRLYWYRQTLGQGPEFLTYFQNEAQLEKSRLLSDRFSAERPKGSFSTLEIQRTEQGDSAMYLCASLTGGRNEQFFGPGTRLTVL.

The rearrangement uses TRBV5-4 and TRBJ2-4, with 10 bases fitting TRBD2. The junction had 13 bases not matched to a gene; V was cut back by 4 bases and J by 9 bases. This CDR3 has 16 residues. In germline, CDR1 is SGHNT, CDR2 YYREEE (reference sequence). The CDR3 loop is CASSPRAAGGQSIQYF. DNA of the CDR3: TGTGCCAGCAGCCCCCGGGCAGCGGGGGGGCAAAGCATTCAGTACTTC. The full variable domain, rest sourced from reference TRBV5-4 and TRBJ2-4, is ETGVTQSPTHLIKTRGQQVTLRCSSQSGHNTVSWYQQALGQGPQFIFQYYREEENGRGNFPPRFSGLQFPNYSSELNVNALELDDSALYLCASSPRAAGGQSIQYFGAGTRLSVL.

The chain carries TRBV28 and TRBJ2-7, with 8 bases that match TRBD1. With 6 bases clipped from V and 0 bases from J, the junction kept 4 bases outside the gene matches. The CDR3 extends over 14 amino acids. Germline-derived CDR1 and CDR2 are MDHEN and SYDVKM. In DNA form, the CDR3 reads TGTGCCAGCAGGAACAGGGGGGCCTCCTACGAGCAGTACTTC. It specifies CASRNRGASYEQYF. Combining the CDR3 with reference TRBV28 and TRBJ2-7 gives the whole variable domain DVKVTQSSRYLVKRTGEKVFLECVQDMDHENMFWYRQDPGLGLRLIYFSYDVKMKEKGDIPEGYSVSREKKERFSLILESASTNQTSMYLCASRNRGASYEQYFGPGTRLTVT.

This sequence joins TRBV19 and TRBJ1-1; 8 nucleotides match TRBD1. Germline V lookup: CDR1 LNHDA, CDR2 SQIVND (reference sequence). The V gene end was trimmed by 4 bases and the J gene end by 3 bases; junction bases not matched to a gene: 10. The CDR3 has 16 residues. The CDR3, as DNA: TGTGCCAGTAGTACTCGCCGGGACAGGTCGGACACTGAAGCTTTCTTT. This sequence encodes CASSTRRDRSDTEAFF.